A single sample gave rise to the 10 T cell receptor beta chains below, sequenced in a study of OX40 agonist ivuxolimab in advanced cancers. The table came from immunoSEQ multiplex PCR; TCRdb's copy has only in-frame clones and leaves some out. The sample lists fewer than 65,000 clones, 94% occurring once. The material sequenced was CD4+ or CD8+ T cells sorted from blood, taken in a trial of the OX40 agonist ivuxolimab. Receptors were obtained from an adult with an advanced solid tumor such as melanoma, head and neck, liver or kidney cancer.

The J gene is TRBJ1-5, the V gene TRBV5-5; unclear D gene. The CDR3 contains 15 residues. CDR1 and CDR2 (germline): SGHKS, YYEKEE (reference sequence). The ends were cut back, 0 bases at V and 0 bases at J, with 7 bases in the middle. The CDR3 coding sequence is TGTGCCAGCAGCTTGGCGGGGAATAGCAATCAGCCCCAGCATTTT. Translation gives CASSLAGNSNQPQHF.

The chain is built from TRBV15 and TRBJ2-7; 8 nucleotides align to TRBD1. Looked up from germline, CDR1 is LNHNV and CDR2 is YYDKDF (reference sequence). The CDR3 loop spans 16 amino acids. V dropped 3 bases and J dropped 5; count of bases not matched to a gene: 12. CDR3 region: CATSRDRQGTSDEQYF. Here the CDR3 DNA reads TGTGCCACCAGCAGGGACCGACAGGGGACATCAGACGAGCAGTACTTC. The entire variable domain, with the rest obtained from reference TRBV15 and TRBJ2-7, is as follows: DAMVIQNPRYQVTQFGKPVTLSCSQTLNHNVMYWYQQKSSQAPKLLFHYYDKDFNNEADTPDNFQSRRPNTSFCFLDIRSPGLGDTAMYLCATSRDRQGTSDEQYFGPGTRLTVT.

The chain couples TRBV21-1 to TRBJ2-7; the table's D call, TRBD2, was not checked against the DNA. TRBV21-1 is designated a pseudogene. The CDR3 loop spans 17 amino acids. In DNA form, the CDR3 reads TGTGCCAGCAGCAAAGAAGACCGGGGTCCTAGCTCCTACGAGCAGTACTTC. This translates into CASSKEDRGPSSYEQYF.

The chain uses TRBV7-9 and TRBJ2-7; D is perhaps TRBD1 or TRBD2 (6 bases each). V lost 4 bases to trimming and J lost 6 bases, with 13 bases between them. This CDR3 is 13 amino acids long. Per germline, CDR1 SEHNR and CDR2 FQNEAQ (reference sequence). The CDR3 is CASSSGGSAEQYF. The CDR3 DNA sequence: TGTGCCAGCAGCTCCGGGGGCAGCGCCGAGCAGTACTTC.

This clone occurred a few times. The chain combines TRBV2 with TRBJ2-2; 11 bases line up with TRBD1. V shed 4 bases and J 6 bases; nucleotides not matched to a gene: 4. This CDR3 comprises 15 residues. Germline CDR1 reads SNHLY; CDR2 reads FYNNEI. The CDR3 loop reads CASSGGTGGSGELFF. CDR3 sequence (DNA): TGTGCCAGCAGTGGCGGGACAGGGGGTTCCGGGGAGCTGTTTTTT.

This chain uses TRBV7-6 with TRBJ1-4; D not resolved. V gave up 1 base and J gave up 6 bases, with 6 bases separating them. CDR1 and CDR2 (germline): SGHVS, FNYEAQ. The CDR3 covers 13 residues. DNA of the CDR3: TGTGCCAGCAGCTTAGACGGTGATGAAAAACTGTTTTTT. Its translation is CASSLDGDEKLFF.

The gene calls are TRBV29-1 and TRBJ2-5; no clear D. The CDR3 sequence is 13 residues long. V dropped 3 bases and J dropped 0 bases, with 8 bases sitting between them. Germline assignment: CDR1 SQVTM and CDR2 ANQGSEA. Written as DNA, the CDR3 is TGCAGCGTTGACGGACCCCACCAAGAGACCCAGTACTTC. It yields the protein CSVDGPHQETQYF.

The chain has TRBV5-5 and TRBJ2-5; 7 bases fit TRBD2. V lost 0 bases and J lost 4; bases outside the gene matches: 6. Germline V gene sequence: CDR1 SGHKS, CDR2 YYEKEE (reference sequence). The length of the CDR3 is 15 residues. CDR3 region: CASSLEAASGETQYF. The CDR3 DNA follows: TGTGCCAGCAGCTTGGAAGCGGCTAGCGGAGAGACCCAGTACTTC.

This sequence joins TRBV19 and TRBJ1-1; D is ambiguous. The V end was cut by 10 bases, the J end by 1 base, with 13 bases between. The V gene's germline CDR1 is LNHDA and CDR2 SQIVND (reference sequence). The CDR3 totals 13 residues. The CDR3 sequence is CATRSKGNTEAFF. The CDR3 DNA sequence: TGTGCCACCAGGTCTAAGGGGAACACTGAAGCTTTCTTT.

The rearrangement links TRBV2 to TRBJ2-3; 10 bases agree with TRBD2. The CDR3 is made up of 16 amino acids. Germline V lookup: CDR1 SNHLY, CDR2 FYNNEI. The ends lost 2 bases at V and 3 bases at J; junction bases unmatched: 5. The CDR3 nucleotides are TGTGCCAGCAGTGAATCTAGCGGGAGTAGAACAGATACGCAGTATTTT. Translation: CASSESSGSRTDTQYF.